This T cell receptor beta chain was identified in a study of T cell clonotyping in hematopoietic cell transplantation. CDR3 length: 12 amino acids. V was cut by 2 bases and J by 4 bases, with 5 bases left in between. CDR1 is SGHDT, CDR2 YYEEEE, per germline. Some clones are missing from TCRdb's copy, which holds only in-frame ones; the method was immunoSEQ multiplex PCR. The sample carries roughly 42,000 clones, 85% to 95% recorded once. The chain combines TRBV5-6 with TRBJ2-3; D unresolved. The origin of this receptor is a woman between 45 and 60 years old in good health. Some clones in this sample may be carry-over from other donors' samples. Sequenced sample: peripheral blood mononuclear cells. The CDR3 bases are TGTGCCAGCAGCTTTTCGTCAGATACGCAGTATTTT. As protein: CASSFSSDTQYF.